Shown below are 30 T cell receptor beta chains from a single sample sequenced in a study of cytotoxic CD8 clonotypes in ibrutinib-treated CLL. Sequencing used immunoSEQ multiplex PCR; TCRdb keeps in-frame clones, though not all of them. The top ten clones hold more than 35% of a sample with more than 60,000 clones, around four fifths of them seen once. The specimen was PBMCs, collected after 24 months of ibrutinib treatment. These receptors came from a human donor with chronic lymphocytic leukemia.

This chain joins TRBV7-2 and TRBJ2-5; 8 bases match TRBD1. The J call could be wrong; TRBJ2-7 is a better fit for the DNA end. The CDR3 spans 15 residues. Looked up from germline, CDR1 is SGHTA and CDR2 is FQGNSA. The CDR3 DNA reads TGTGCCAGCAGCTTACAGACAGGGGTTCCGTACGAGCAGTACTTC. Protein sequence: CASSLQTGVPYEQYF.

The chain combines TRBV5-4 with TRBJ2-1; 9 nucleotides match TRBD2. V was clipped by 0 bases and J by 4 bases; unmatched bases: 5. CDR3 length: 16 residues. Germline assignment: CDR1 SGHNT and CDR2 YYREEE (reference sequence). As DNA, the CDR3 is TGTGCCAGCAGCTTGGAGAGCGGGAGGTCTTACAATGAGCAGTTCTTC. This encodes CASSLESGRSYNEQFF.

The chain is built from TRBV28 and TRBJ2-7; 10 bases map to TRBD1. The CDR3 runs to 18 residues. The V gene end was trimmed by 3 bases and the J gene end by 2 bases; junction bases not matched to a gene: 13. Germline loops: CDR1 MDHEN, CDR2 SYDVKM. CDR3 bases: TGTGCCAGCAGTTTTTGGGACAGGGGCCATCTAGAAGCCTACGAGCAGTACTTC. Translating it yields CASSFWDRGHLEAYEQYF.

The rearrangement uses TRBV28 and TRBJ1-2, with 7 bases matching TRBD1. In germline, CDR1 is MDHEN, CDR2 SYDVKM. There are 17 residues in the CDR3. V shed 6 bases and J 3 bases; nucleotides not matched to a gene: 16. In nucleotides, the CDR3 is TGTGCCAGCAGATACATTCAGACAGGGAAAGGAGACTATGGCTACACCTTC. Amino acids: CASRYIQTGKGDYGYTF.

The chain recombines TRBV7-9 with TRBJ1-1; D not certain. V was cut by 2 bases and J by 2 bases, with 9 bases left in between. This CDR3 is 14 amino acids long. The germline V gene encodes CDR1 SEHNR and CDR2 FQNEAQ (reference sequence). This CDR3 is CASSLNVVNTEAFF. CDR3 bases: TGTGCCAGCAGCTTAAATGTAGTCAACACTGAAGCTTTCTTT.

The table lists this clone with a count of one. V and J are TRBV10-3 and TRBJ2-7; 11 bases agree with TRBD1. CDR1 is ENHRY, CDR2 SYGVKD, per germline. Trimming removed 6 bases from V and 2 bases from J; junction bases left unmatched: 3. The CDR3 is 14 amino acids. The CDR3 loop is CAISPDRGPYEQYF. The DNA for the CDR3 is TGTGCCATCAGCCCGGACAGGGGGCCCTACGAGCAGTACTTC.

For this clone: This specimen includes other DNA sequences encoding the same CDR3. This chain links TRBV18 with TRBJ2-7, with 14 bases matching TRBD2. Per the germline V gene, CDR1 is KGHSH and CDR2 is LQKENI. The CDR3 loop spans 16 amino acids. V lost 3 bases and J lost 7; bases outside the gene matches: 8. The CDR3 DNA follows: TGTGCCAGCTCACCGCCCGGGACTAGCGGGAGCGGGGAGCAGTACTTC. Protein product: CASSPPGTSGSGEQYF.

The genes are TRBV5-4 and TRBJ2-1, with 7 bases fitting TRBD2. V gave up 4 bases and J gave up 9 bases; unmatched junction bases: 16. Germline V gene sequence: CDR1 SGHNT, CDR2 YYREEE (reference sequence). The CDR3 has 16 amino acids. CDR3 sequence: CASSPGREGPNAEQFF. The CDR3 DNA reads TGTGCCAGCAGCCCTGGGAGGGAGGGACCTAATGCTGAGCAGTTCTTC.

J is TRBJ1-5 and V is TRBV7-9; D perhaps matches TRBD1 (6 bases). Germline assignment: CDR1 SEHNR and CDR2 FQNEAQ (reference sequence). Trimming pared 1 base from V and 5 bases from J, leaving 12 bases between. The length of the CDR3 is 15 residues. The CDR3 region is CASSLGGTGYQPQHF. As DNA, the CDR3 is TGTGCCAGCAGCTTAGGTGGTACAGGGTATCAGCCCCAGCATTTT.

The V gene is TRBV7-9, the J gene TRBJ1-5; TRBD1 is a possible D gene (5 bases). This CDR3 spans 14 amino acids. The V end lost 2 bases, the J end lost 2 bases, and 7 bases lay between the germline ends. The germline gives CDR1 SEHNR, CDR2 FQNEAQ (reference sequence). CDR3 loop: CASSLMGGNQPQHF. For the CDR3, the DNA is TGTGCCAGCAGCTTAATGGGGGGCAATCAGCCCCAGCATTTT.

This clone was counted between two and nine times. This chain links TRBV19 with TRBJ2-7, with TRBD1 matching over 7 bases. CDR3 size: 15 residues. Germline CDR1 reads LNHDA; CDR2 reads SQIVND (reference sequence). The V and J ends lost 7 bases and 0 bases, in that order; junction bases with no gene match: 9. DNA of the CDR3: TGTGCCAGTACCCCCGGGACAGCGATCTCCTACGAGCAGTACTTC. It translates to CASTPGTAISYEQYF.

This rearrangement joins TRBV27 to TRBJ1-5; a weak D match, TRBD1 (5 bases). The CDR3 is 14 amino acids. Trimming pared 8 bases from V and 6 bases from J, leaving 17 bases between. Per the germline V gene, CDR1 is MNHEY and CDR2 is SMNVEV (reference sequence). The CDR3 coding sequence is TGTGCCAGCGCCCCGGGGGGGTCGAGTCAGCCCCAGCATTTT. Protein sequence: CASAPGGSSQPQHF.

The chain carries TRBV11-2 and TRBJ2-2; TRBD2 aligns across 8 bases. CDR3 size: 16 residues. Germline CDR1 SGHAT, CDR2 FQNNGV. V trimming: 3 bases; J trimming: 6 bases; junction bases outside the gene matches: 9. CDR3 amino acids: CASSFLVGRAAGELFF. In nucleotides, the CDR3 is TGTGCCAGCAGCTTTCTTGTCGGGAGGGCGGCCGGGGAGCTGTTTTTT.

The chain carries TRBV5-1 and TRBJ2-1; 11 bases align to TRBD1. CDR1 is SGHRS and CDR2 is YFSETQ in the germline V gene. CDR3 length: 14 residues. Losses at the gene ends were 4 bases for V and 6 bases for J; bases not matched to a gene: 3. CDR3 in DNA: TGCGCCAGCAGCCCCGGGACAGGGGGCAATGAGCAGTTCTTC. Protein sequence: CASSPGTGGNEQFF.

This chain joins TRBV4-1 and TRBJ2-7; weak D call: TRBD1 (5 bases). Germline lookup yields CDR1 MGHRA and CDR2 YSYEKL. Trimming removed 3 bases from V and 3 bases from J, with 6 bases in between. The CDR3 is 12 residues long. This chain's CDR3 is CASSHDSYEQYF. Written as DNA, the CDR3 is TGCGCCAGCAGCCATGACAGCTACGAGCAGTACTTC.

The genes are TRBV5-4 and TRBJ2-3; 9 positions match TRBD2. This CDR3 spans 16 amino acids. V dropped 3 bases and J dropped 1; count of bases not matched to a gene: 6. The germline V gene encodes CDR1 SGHNT and CDR2 YYREEE (reference sequence). This CDR3 is CASSSTRTSGTDTQYF. The CDR3 nucleotides are TGTGCCAGCAGCTCCACCCGGACTAGCGGCACAGATACGCAGTATTTT.

J is TRBJ2-2 and V is TRBV2; 7 positions agree with TRBD1. The CDR3 sequence is 16 residues long. Trimming cost V 8 bases and J 2 bases; bases outside gene matches: 11. Germline V gives CDR1 SNHLY, CDR2 FYNNEI. CDR3 protein: CASSTYGTANTGELFF. CDR3 sequence (DNA): TGTGCCAGCTCAACGTACGGGACAGCAAACACCGGGGAGCTGTTTTTT.

The CDR3 spells CASRKRGGDYEQYF. CDR3 coding DNA: TGTGCCAGTAGAAAGCGTGGGGGGGACTACGAGCAGTACTTC. J is TRBJ2-7 and V is TRBV19; 7 bases fit TRBD2. The germline gives CDR1 LNHDA, CDR2 SQIVND (reference sequence). The CDR3 is made up of 14 amino acids. V shed 6 bases, J shed 3 bases, and the junction held 8 bases outside the gene matches.

The chain carries TRBV4-3 and TRBJ2-3; D is uncertain. The CDR3 extends over 13 amino acids. Germline V lookup: CDR1 LGHNA, CDR2 YSLEER. Trimming stripped 0 bases from V and 3 bases from J, with 4 bases between. This chain's CDR3 is CASSQEGTDTQYF. The CDR3 nucleotides read TGCGCCAGCAGCCAAGAAGGAACAGATACGCAGTATTTT.

This chain uses TRBV5-1 with TRBJ1-1, with TRBD1 matching over 8 bases. Germline CDR1 reads SGHRS; CDR2 reads YFSETQ. Germline trimming cut 0 bases from V and 5 bases from J; bases unmatched to any gene: 6. CDR3 length: 15 residues. The CDR3 loop is CASSLAGGEQTEAFF. CDR3 DNA: TGCGCCAGCAGCTTGGCAGGGGGCGAGCAAACTGAAGCTTTCTTT.

V is TRBV7-9 and J is TRBJ2-7; 7 nucleotides line up with TRBD1. CDR3 length equals 14 residues. Germline V gives CDR1 SEHNR, CDR2 FQNEAQ (reference sequence). J lost 3 bases, V lost 1 base, and 3 bases had no gene match. For the CDR3, the DNA is TGTGCCAGCAGCTTAGGAGGGGGCCACTACGAGCAGTACTTC. Residues: CASSLGGGHYEQYF.

There are many counts of this clone. This chain connects TRBV30 to TRBJ2-2; D might be TRBD1 (6 bases). This CDR3 is built from 15 residues. V lost 3 bases and J lost 4, with 15 bases in between. Germline V lookup: CDR1 GTSNPN, CDR2 SVGIG (reference sequence). The CDR3: CAWRRGGRPTGELFF. The DNA for the CDR3 is TGTGCCTGGAGGAGAGGGGGAAGGCCCACCGGGGAGCTGTTTTTT.

The chain links TRBV4-2 to TRBJ2-3; D perhaps matches TRBD2 (5 bases). Germline assignment: CDR1 LGHNA and CDR2 YNFKEQ. V lost 0 bases to trimming and J lost 2 bases, with 9 bases between them. This CDR3 has 15 amino acids. The CDR3 bases are TGTGCCAGCAGCCAAGAGGGCGGGCTCACAGATACGCAGTATTTT. It codes for CASSQEGGLTDTQYF.

This clone is a singleton in its sample. This sequence joins TRBV2 and TRBJ2-4, with no clear D. The germline V gene has CDR1 SNHLY and CDR2 FYNNEI. The CDR3 runs to 15 residues. Trimming left V 2 bases short and J 5 bases short, with 13 bases between. CDR3 DNA sequence: TGTGCCAGCAGTGAAATTGGGTTTGGCGAAAACATTCAGTACTTC. This translates into CASSEIGFGENIQYF.

The CDR3 DNA is TGTGCCAGCAGTCCCGGGACAGGGGTATACAATGAGCAGTTCTTC. Encoded protein: CASSPGTGVYNEQFF. The gene calls are TRBV4-2 and TRBJ2-1, with 10 bases fitting TRBD1. J lost 4 bases, V lost 6 bases, and 6 bases had no gene match. There are 15 residues in the CDR3. Per germline, CDR1 LGHNA and CDR2 YNFKEQ.

The CDR3 DNA reads TGTGCCAGCAGCGTAGCTAGCGGGAGTTCTTCCTACGAGCAGTACTTC. Amino acids: CASSVASGSSSYEQYF. The chain uses TRBV9 and TRBJ2-7; 10 bases agree with TRBD2. The CDR3 covers 16 residues. Germline lookup yields CDR1 SGDLS and CDR2 YYNGEE. The trim removed 0 bases at V and 1 base at J, leaving 4 bases unmatched.

The rearrangement links TRBV28 to TRBJ2-7, with D unclear. V lost 3 bases and J 1 base, leaving 4 bases between the germline ends. The germline gives CDR1 MDHEN, CDR2 SYDVKM. The length of the CDR3 is 12 residues. CDR3 sequence (DNA): TGTGCCAGCAGTTTTGGGTCCTACGAGCAGTACTTC. Encoded protein: CASSFGSYEQYF.

As regards this clone: In the same sample, other DNA sequences code for this CDR3. The chain's CDR3 is CASSEVGSTDTQYF. The CDR3 region has the DNA TGTGCCAGCAGTGAAGTTGGGAGCACAGATACGCAGTATTTT. This chain connects TRBV2 to TRBJ2-3, with D unclear. The CDR3 is 14 residues long. Trimming took off 1 base at V and 0 bases at J, with 5 bases between the two ends. Germline CDR1 SNHLY, CDR2 FYNNEI.

The rearrangement links TRBV19 to TRBJ2-1; the match to TRBD2 covers 7 bases. V was clipped by 5 bases and J by 5 bases; unmatched bases: 18. The CDR3 extends over 18 amino acids. The germline V gene encodes CDR1 LNHDA and CDR2 SQIVND (reference sequence). CDR3 sequence reads: CASSGGSGGHPPDNEQFF. The CDR3 coding sequence is TGTGCCAGTAGTGGTGGGTCGGGAGGCCACCCACCTGACAATGAGCAGTTCTTC.

The V gene is TRBV19, the J gene TRBJ2-1; 11 bases are shared with TRBD2. CDR1 and CDR2 from the germline V gene are LNHDA and SQIVND (reference sequence). With V trimmed by 3 bases and J by 8 bases, 6 bases remained unmatched. This CDR3 is 15 amino acids long. DNA of the CDR3: TGTGCCAGTAGTATTAGCGGGAGGGCCGACTATGAGCAGTTCTTC. It codes for CASSISGRADYEQFF.